This TCR beta chain is from a study of metastatic and nonmetastatic thyroid tumors (dated by TCRdb to the early 2020s). For context, the study as a whole: Repertoires from peripheral blood and from tumor or nodule tissue samples of malignant and benign thyroid patients were compared. Paper-wide results and their limitations: In both blood and tumor samples, TCR beta diversity was reported to be significantly higher in malignant tumors than in benign nodules.

No patient had received any treatment before thyroid surgery. Using T-cell receptor beta sequencing, the study looked back at clinical samples from patients collected from 2012 to 2018. Based on the germline V gene, the CDR1 and CDR2 sequences are SNHLY and FYNNEI. Clipping removes 6 bases from V and 6 bases from J, with 9 as the unmatched junction base count. From cysteine to phenylalanine, the CDR3 is 15 amino acids long. Solely the CDR3 DNA is kept, with 45 bases framed from the first base. This clone is identified as medium-sized (0.01 to 0.1%). Its cognate antigen has yet to be identified. The input lacks base qualities; no much larger clone sits a single base away. Libraries were prepared through PCR. These reads were obtained on an Illumina HiSeq 4000. The TCR beta-chain CDR3 region of each patient was profiled by high-throughput sequencing. Concerning the study's data processing: The researchers built a classifier to tell apart papillary thyroid cancer patients with distant metastasis, based on CDR3 differences among clinicopathological groups. To measure repertoire diversity the researchers used the Shannon index, while the Morisita-Horn index served to gauge how similar the tumor and blood repertoires were. TCRdb trimmed the raw reads at Q25, called clones with MiXCR and kept productive beta chains. TCRdb's processing, not the study's, gives the V and J calls here. For this sample the table gives 30,000 to 35,000 clones, of which approximately 19% were detected only once. The ten top clones hold 6.5% to 8.5% of the sample.

The V gene is TRBV2 and the J gene is TRBJ2-7, and 12 bases in between align with TRBD2. The receptor was derived from a female donor with papillary thyroid cancer or a benign thyroid nodule (not recorded which). Some clones in this sample may be carry-over from other donors' samples. Sequenced material: blood. At the DNA level, the sequence is TGTGCCAGCAGGGCTCGACTAGCGGGAGTGGGCGAGCAGTACTTC. The translation is CASRARLAGVGEQYF. This CDR3, with the reference TRBV2 and TRBJ2-7 proteins standing in past its ends, gives the full variable domain EPEVTQTPSHQVTQMGQEVILRCVPISNHLYFYWYRQILGQKVEFLVSFYNNEISEKSEIFDDQFSVERPDGSNFTLKIRSTKLEDSAMYFCASRARLAGVGEQYFGPGTRLTVT.